This T cell receptor beta chain was documented in a study of neoadjuvant anti-PD-1 for oral cavity cancer. Study context: Patients without progression received a fourth nivolumab dose around day 43, then surgical resection on days 50-56. The study's findings and limits: Greater tumor shrinkage accompanied bigger post-treatment sizes of preexisting clones.

This CDR3 region has 13 residues. The ends were cut back, 2 bases at V and 10 bases at J, with 12 bases in the middle. Germline V gene lookup returns CDR1 SGHAT and CDR2 FQNNGV. This clone was counted a single time. Its antigen is still unknown. The time point here: after neoadjuvant nivolumab, at surgical resection. Stage II-IVA oral cavity squamous cell carcinoma was new and untreated by systemic or radiation therapy. Sequencing was performed with immunoSEQ multiplex PCR; in TCRdb, only in-frame clones are kept and a portion is missing. The table has about 37,000 clones, roughly two fifths seen once.

The sequence came from a person between 35 and 79 years old with oral cavity squamous cell carcinoma. Sequences were derived from tumor tissue, sampled after nivolumab (anti-PD-1) treatment. The chain couples TRBV11-2 to TRBJ2-1; D may be TRBD2 (5 bases). The CDR3 loop is CASSLSATNEQFF. DNA of the CDR3: TGTGCCAGCAGCTTAAGCGCGACTAACGAGCAGTTCTTC. Filled out from reference TRBV11-2 and TRBJ2-1, the complete variable domain reads EAGVAQSPRYKIIEKRQSVAFWCNPISGHATLYWYQQILGQGPKLLIQFQNNGVVDDSQLPKDRFSAERLKGVDSTLKIQPAKLEDSAVYLCASSLSATNEQFFGPGTRLTVL.